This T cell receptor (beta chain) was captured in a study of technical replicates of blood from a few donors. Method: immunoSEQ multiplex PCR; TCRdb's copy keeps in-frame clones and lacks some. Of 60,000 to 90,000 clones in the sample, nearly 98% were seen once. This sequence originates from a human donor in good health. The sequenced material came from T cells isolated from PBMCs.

The CDR3 spells CATRGWDSAKNIQYF. The CDR3 DNA is TGTGCAACCAGGGGATGGGATTCGGCCAAAAACATTCAGTACTTC. V gene TRBV6-8 combines with J gene TRBJ2-4, with D perhaps TRBD1 (6 bases). Germline loops: CDR1 MNHGY, CDR2 SAAAGT. The CDR3 loop spans 15 amino acids.